These 27 T cell receptor beta chains were all obtained from the same sample, sequenced in a study of T cells in Graves' hyperthyroidism and ophthalmopathy. Amplified regions were TCR beta CDR3 sequences from RNA transcripts. Carried out on the TCR CDR3, a first-round RT-PCR used the HTBI primer set. TCRdb redid the calling of the multiplex PCR reads with MiXCR, one entry per CDR3 protein. The table records roughly 380,000 distinct CDR3 sequences, approximately 13% of them present only once. Sequencing was performed on blood. Receptors originate from a woman between 18 and 29 years old with Graves' hyperthyroidism.

This chain joins TRBV5-1 and TRBJ2-1, with a possible D match to TRBD2 (5 bases). CDR1 is SGHRS and CDR2 is YFSETQ in the germline V gene. V gave up 0 bases and J gave up 8 bases, with 12 bases separating them. The CDR3 sequence is 14 residues long. The CDR3 bases are TGCGCCAGCAGCTTGGGCAACGGGATCGATGAGCAGTTCTTC. Its translation is CASSLGNGIDEQFF.

This clonotype was found many times. V gene TRBV18 combines with J gene TRBJ2-2; weak D call: TRBD1 (6 bases). Germline loops: CDR1 KGHSH, CDR2 LQKENI. The CDR3 contains 15 residues. The V gene lost 3 bases and the J gene lost 4 bases, with 12 bases spanning the gap. CDR3 DNA: TGTGCCAGCTCACCTACAACAGGGAGCACCGGGGAGCTGTTTTTT. Its translation is CASSPTTGSTGELFF.

Ten or more counts support this clonotype. The V and J genes are TRBV6-2 or TRBV6-3 and TRBJ1-1; D gene unclear. The length of the CDR3 is 13 residues. From germline, CDR1 is MNHEY and CDR2 SVGEGT. Trimming removed 0 bases from V and 3 bases from J, with 5 bases in between. CDR3 amino acids: CASSYSEYTEAFF. The CDR3 coding sequence is TGTGCCAGCAGTTACTCAGAATACACTGAAGCTTTCTTT.

This clonotype was seen at least ten times. This chain connects TRBV20-1 to TRBJ1-4; no definite D call. Trimming pared 6 bases from V and 6 bases from J, leaving 5 bases between. The CDR3 covers 10 residues. From germline, CDR1 is DFQATT and CDR2 SNEGSKA (reference sequence). CDR3 DNA: TGCAGTGCCCAAGATGAAAAACTGTTTTTT. Its translation is CSAQDEKLFF.

In this sample, this clonotype turned up many times. The chain joins TRBV19 to TRBJ2-1; D not certain. Germline loops: CDR1 LNHDA, CDR2 SQIVND (reference sequence). The V end lost 5 bases, the J end lost 7 bases, and 15 bases lay between the germline ends. There are 14 residues in the CDR3. The CDR3 is CASSDSGVRNEQFF. CDR3 sequence (DNA): TGTGCCAGTAGTGATTCTGGGGTGAGGAATGAGCAGTTCTTC.

This clonotype was seen ten or more times. The V and J genes are TRBV28 and TRBJ2-5; D assignment may be TRBD1 or TRBD2 (5 bases each). Between the trimmed V and J ends, which lost 8 bases and 4 bases, there was a span of 17 bases. Germline V gene data show CDR1 as MDHEN and CDR2 as SYDVKM. This CDR3 comprises 14 residues. DNA for the CDR3: TGTGCCAGCCGATCGGGGACGGGCAGAGAGACCCAGTACTTC. This sequence encodes CASRSGTGRETQYF.

This clonotype appeared many times. This sequence joins TRBV2 and TRBJ2-1; 10 nucleotides match TRBD2. Germline-derived CDR1 and CDR2 are SNHLY and FYNNEI. The CDR3 runs 18 residues. The V segment lost 9 bases and the J segment 5 bases; nucleotides outside the gene matches: 19. CDR3 bases: TGTGCCAGTCTAGGACTAGCGGAAAAAACCTTCCCTGACAATGAGCAGTTCTTC. It yields the protein CASLGLAEKTFPDNEQFF.

This clonotype showed up many times. The V and J genes are TRBV12-3 or TRBV12-4 and TRBJ2-4; weak D call: TRBD2 (7 bases). Trimming pared 2 bases from V and 8 bases from J, leaving 13 bases between. The CDR3 loop spans 14 amino acids. CDR3 sequence: CASSLRIGGDIQYF. CDR3 coding DNA: TGTGCCAGCAGTTTACGGATAGGGGGGGACATTCAGTACTTC.

This clonotype was observed many times. The V gene is TRBV20-1, the J gene TRBJ1-1; D call uncertain. The germline gives CDR1 DFQATT, CDR2 SNEGSKA (reference sequence). The CDR3 loop spans 14 amino acids. Trimming removed 6 bases at V and 0 bases at J, with 14 bases between. The CDR3 is CSAPKPGVNTEAFF. As DNA, the CDR3 is TGCAGTGCCCCTAAGCCAGGAGTGAACACTGAAGCTTTCTTT.

V is TRBV7-3 and J is TRBJ1-4, with D tentatively TRBD1 (5 bases). This CDR3 contains 14 residues. Germline lookup yields CDR1 SGHTA and CDR2 FQGTGA. Deletions cut 5 bases from V and 7 bases from J, with 14 bases between. In DNA, the CDR3 is TGTGCCAGCAGCATATCAGGGTCGGGTGAAAAACTGTTTTTT. Its translation: CASSISGSGEKLFF.

This clonotype was detected a few times. The chain recombines TRBV28 with TRBJ1-4; D unclear. CDR1 is MDHEN and CDR2 is SYDVKM in the germline V gene. V lost 11 bases to trimming and J lost 3 bases, with 13 bases between them. The CDR3 spans 13 residues. The CDR3 coding sequence is TGTGCCGGAGGCGAGTTAGCTAATGAAAAACTGTTTTTT. Protein: CAGGELANEKLFF.

This clonotype has ten or more counts. Germline and junction disagree at one end, which may indicate a read error. The chain carries TRBV5-1 and TRBJ2-7; 14 bases are shared with TRBD2. The V gene's germline CDR1 is SGHRS and CDR2 YFSETQ. The CDR3 totals 15 residues. The CDR3 bases are TGTGCCAGCAGCCCGGGACTAGCGGGAGTGTACGAGCAGTACTTC. This sequence encodes CASSPGLAGVYEQYF.

This clonotype was detected many times. The chain is built from TRBV7-2 and TRBJ2-7; D tentatively reads TRBD1 or TRBD2 (6 bases each). The ends were cut back, 4 bases at V and 6 bases at J, with 13 bases in the middle. The CDR3 loop spans 13 amino acids. Germline V gene sequence: CDR1 SGHTA, CDR2 FQGNSA. The CDR3 spells CASSYKGGFEQYF. In DNA form, the CDR3 reads TGTGCCAGCAGCTATAAGGGGGGCTTCGAGCAGTACTTC.

The chain uses TRBV14 and TRBJ1-1; unclear D gene. The germline CDR1 and CDR2 sequences are SGHDN and FVKESK. CDR3 length: 15 residues. With 0 bases removed from V and 7 bases from J, the gap between germline ends came to 15 bases. CDR3 in amino acids: CASSQDRPGVYEAFF. CDR3 coding DNA: TGTGCCAGCAGCCAAGACCGGCCGGGAGTGTATGAAGCTTTCTTT.

This clonotype has at least ten counts. This chain connects TRBV20-1 to TRBJ2-7; D not certain. The CDR3 runs 15 residues. Deletions cut 3 bases from V and 3 bases from J, with 18 bases between. Per the germline V gene, CDR1 is DFQATT and CDR2 is SNEGSKA (reference sequence). In nucleotides, the CDR3 is TGCAGTGCTAGTGTGACCGAGATTCCTTACTACGAGCAGTACTTC. Encoded protein: CSASVTEIPYYEQYF.

This clonotype has ten or more counts. V and J are TRBV12-5 and TRBJ2-7; D is perhaps TRBD2 (6 bases). V gave up 5 bases and J gave up 2 bases, with 16 bases separating them. This CDR3 comprises 15 residues. The germline gives CDR1 LGHNT, CDR2 FRNRAP. The CDR3 DNA is TGTGCTAGTGGTCCGACGGGGGAGCTTACCTACGAGCAGTACTTC. Amino acids: CASGPTGELTYEQYF.

This clonotype appeared a few times. This CDR3 reads CSVGTPRGSQYF. The CDR3, as DNA: TGCAGCGTTGGGACTCCGCGAGGGTCCCAGTACTTC. This rearrangement joins TRBV29-1 to TRBJ2-5; D perhaps matches TRBD2 (5 bases). Germline V lookup: CDR1 SQVTM, CDR2 ANQGSEA. The CDR3 sequence is 12 residues long. The V end lost 4 bases, the J end lost 9 bases, and 15 bases lay between the germline ends.

This clonotype was found many times. The chain couples TRBV29-1 to TRBJ1-1; D not certain. The germline gives CDR1 SQVTM, CDR2 ANQGSEA. The CDR3 consists of 11 residues. The ends were cut back, 5 bases at V and 8 bases at J, with 12 bases in the middle. CDR3 DNA: TGCAGCGTTCAAACTGGAGAAGAAGCTTTCTTT. Residues: CSVQTGEEAFF.

At least ten counts were recorded for this clonotype. This sequence joins TRBV20-1 and TRBJ2-1, with a weak D call TRBD1 (6 bases). Trimming left V 1 base short and J 8 bases short, with 15 bases between. CDR3 length: 14 residues. Germline-derived CDR1 and CDR2 are DFQATT and SNEGSKA (reference sequence). The CDR3 loop reads CSARVPQGTHEQFF. In DNA form, the CDR3 reads TGCAGTGCTAGAGTCCCCCAGGGGACCCATGAGCAGTTCTTC.

Only a few counts were recorded for this clonotype. The rearrangement links TRBV19 to TRBJ2-1; 15 bases line up with TRBD2. Losses at the gene ends were 3 bases for V and 9 bases for J; bases not matched to a gene: 12. This CDR3 is 18 amino acids long. The germline V gene encodes CDR1 LNHDA and CDR2 SQIVND (reference sequence). In nucleotides, the CDR3 is TGTGCCAGTAGTATCCCCGCGGCCGGGACTAGCGGGAGGTTTGAGCAGTTCTTC. Its protein product is CASSIPAAGTSGRFEQFF.

Worth noting for this clonotype: One end of the junction varies from germline; a read error may be responsible. The chain carries TRBV3-1 and TRBJ2-7, with D perhaps TRBD1 (5 bases). This CDR3 has 15 residues. Germline V gene data show CDR1 as LGHDT and CDR2 as YNNKEL (reference sequence). As DNA, the CDR3 is TGTGCCAGCGGCCAAGATGCCAGGGCGATATACGAGCAGTACTTC. It yields the protein CASGQDARAIYEQYF.

This clonotype showed up many times. The chain uses TRBV5-1 and TRBJ1-4, with 8 bases lining up with TRBD1. The length of the CDR3 is 18 residues. V dropped 0 bases and J dropped 1; count of bases not matched to a gene: 8. Germline V gene lookup returns CDR1 SGHRS and CDR2 YFSETQ. As DNA, the CDR3 is TGCGCCAGCAGCTTGGCCCTCGGGACAGGACGAACTAATGAAAAACTGTTTTTT. Protein: CASSLALGTGRTNEKLFF. The full variable domain, with the rest looked up from reference TRBV5-1 and TRBJ1-4, is KAGVTQTPRYLIKTRGQQVTLSCSPISGHRSVSWYQQTPGQGLQFLFEYFSETQRNKGNFPGRFSGRQFSNSRSEMNVSTLELGDSALYLCASSLALGTGRTNEKLFFGSGTQLSVL.

The chain carries TRBV5-5 and TRBJ2-5; TRBD2 is a possible D gene (6 bases). CDR1 and CDR2 (germline): SGHKS, YYEKEE (reference sequence). The CDR3 runs to 13 residues. Trimming left V 2 bases short and J 4 bases short, with 9 bases between. CDR3 sequence (DNA): TGTGCCAGCAGCTTACGGGGGATAGAGACCCAGTACTTC. Translated: CASSLRGIETQYF.

This clonotype was seen ten or more times. The CDR3 here is CSAQTGSFSGYGYTF. CDR3 coding DNA: TGCAGTGCTCAGACAGGGTCTTTTTCCGGATATGGCTACACCTTC. The chain links TRBV20-1 to TRBJ1-2, with TRBD1 matching over 7 bases. The CDR3 consists of 15 residues. Germline CDR1 and CDR2: DFQATT and SNEGSKA (reference sequence). The trim removed 5 bases at V and 5 bases at J, leaving 14 bases unmatched.

Notes on this clonotype: A much larger clonotype is one base distant, so this may be a read error. The rearrangement links TRBV30 to TRBJ2-7; 15 nucleotides align to TRBD2. Germline CDR1 is GTSNPN and CDR2 is SVGIG (reference sequence). The CDR3 is 17 amino acids. The CDR3 DNA reads TGTGCCTGGAGTCGTTACTCGGGACTAGCGGGAGGTGACGAGCAGCACTTC. Its translation is CAWSRYSGLAGGDEQHF.

This clonotype was seen ten or more times. V and J are TRBV12-3 or TRBV12-4 and TRBJ2-7; no clear D gene. Trimming removed 5 bases from V and 3 bases from J, with 14 bases in between. CDR3 size: 14 residues. CDR3 protein: CASSLYRRSYEQYF. The CDR3 DNA is TGTGCCAGCAGTCTATACCGGCGCAGCTACGAGCAGTACTTC.

This clonotype was recorded many times. The chain employs TRBV29-1 and TRBJ2-1; TRBD2 matches 11 bases. The V segment lost 6 bases and the J segment 14 bases; nucleotides outside the gene matches: 24. Germline V gene data show CDR1 as SQVTM and CDR2 as ANQGSEA. CDR3 length: 17 residues. CDR3 amino acids: CSVASGRVASGRTKEFF. DNA for the CDR3: TGCAGCGTCGCAAGCGGCAGGGTGGCTAGCGGGAGGACAAAGGAGTTCTTC.